Presented here are 28 T cell receptor beta chains from one specimen sequenced in a study of T cells in Graves' hyperthyroidism and ophthalmopathy. TCR beta CDR3 regions were amplified from RNA. The HTBI set primed first-round TCR CDR3 RT-PCR. Each CDR3 protein gets one entry after TCRdb re-called the multiplex PCR reads with MiXCR. The sample yields fewer than 250,000 distinct CDR3 sequences, 17% seen once. Sequenced material: blood. The receptors originated from a man aged 50 or older with Graves' hyperthyroidism.

As regards this clonotype: This may arise from a read error, as a much more abundant clone is one base away. V is TRBV5-1 and J is TRBJ1-4; the D gene is possibly TRBD1 (6 bases). CDR1 is SGHRS, CDR2 YFSETQ, per germline. The CDR3 is made up of 14 amino acids. Here the CDR3 DNA reads TGCGCCAGCAGCCGTCAGGGGACTAATGAAAAACCGTTTTTT. Amino acid sequence: CASSRQGTNEKPFF.

In its sample, this clonotype was seen many times. This chain connects TRBV28 to TRBJ1-2; 9 positions agree with TRBD1. The CDR3 is 15 residues long. Losses at the gene ends were 2 bases for V and 4 bases for J; bases not matched to a gene: 5. Looked up from germline, CDR1 is MDHEN and CDR2 is SYDVKM. CDR3 coding DNA: TGTGCCAGCAGTTTAATTGCGACAGGGGGCTATGGCTACACCTTC. Protein sequence: CASSLIATGGYGYTF.

This clonotype was found many times. The chain recombines TRBV20-1 with TRBJ2-7, with 9 bases identical to TRBD2. The V and J ends lost 2 bases and 1 base, in that order; junction bases with no gene match: 6. The CDR3 length is 15 residues. Germline loops: CDR1 DFQATT, CDR2 SNEGSKA (reference sequence). As DNA, the CDR3 is TGCAGTGCTAGACGGGTAGCGGGAGTTTCCTACGAGCAGTACTTC. Its translation: CSARRVAGVSYEQYF.

This clonotype came up many times. The V gene is TRBV12-3 or TRBV12-4, the J gene TRBJ1-1, with 8 bases matching TRBD1. J was trimmed by 1 base and V by 7 bases; bases with no gene match: 11. CDR3 size: 16 residues. Written as DNA, the CDR3 is TGTGCCAGCACTCAGGGAGAGGACAGGGAGAACACTGAAGCTTTCTTT. Its translation: CASTQGEDRENTEAFF.

This clonotype was detected ten times or more. In DNA form, the CDR3 reads TGCGCCAGCAGCTTGGCCTTCAGGCGGACCGCCACTGAAGCTTTCTTT. Residues: CASSLAFRRTATEAFF. The chain joins TRBV5-1 to TRBJ1-1; D is unclear. The V gene's germline CDR1 is SGHRS and CDR2 YFSETQ. Trimming took off 0 bases at V and 4 bases at J, with 16 bases between the two ends. The CDR3 loop spans 16 amino acids.

This rearrangement joins TRBV19 to TRBJ1-1; D possibly corresponds to TRBD1 (5 bases). Germline CDR1 LNHDA, CDR2 SQIVND (reference sequence). The length of the CDR3 is 15 residues. Trimming took 6 bases from V and 1 from J, leaving 15 bases between them. CDR3 region: CASRPGPDKNTEAFF. CDR3 nucleotide sequence: TGTGCCAGTAGACCTGGCCCGGACAAGAACACTGAAGCTTTCTTT.

Comments on this clonotype: The germline gene is not matched at one end of the junction; a read error may be the cause. This chain joins TRBV5-4 and TRBJ1-2; D ambiguous. The CDR3 spans 12 residues. Germline CDR1 SGHNT, CDR2 YYREEE (reference sequence). The CDR3 region has the DNA TGTGCCGGCAGCTTGTACGTGGATGGCTACACCTTC. It is translated as CAGSLYVDGYTF.

This clonotype was seen ten or more times. V is TRBV2 and J is TRBJ2-3; D is undetermined. The germline V and J ends were trimmed by 6 bases and 2 bases, with 12 bases remaining between them. The CDR3 has 14 residues. Germline-derived CDR1 and CDR2 are SNHLY and FYNNEI. For the CDR3, the DNA is TGTGCCAGCAGGATCCAGGTGAACACAGATACGCAGTATTTT. This codes for CASRIQVNTDTQYF.

This clonotype was seen repeatedly, ten times or more. A much larger clone lies a single base off, so this may be a read error. V usage is TRBV28 and J usage is TRBJ1-5, with a tentative D call TRBD1 (5 bases). The V gene's germline CDR1 is MDHEN and CDR2 SYDVKM. The CDR3 length is 16 residues. Trimming pared 7 bases from V and 2 bases from J, leaving 18 bases between. CDR3 loop: CASNTARGRGNQPQHF. CDR3 sequence (DNA): TGTGCCAGCAATACCGCGAGGGGCAGGGGCAATCAGCCCCAGCATTTT.

This clonotype occurred many times. This chain uses TRBV12-3 or TRBV12-4 with TRBJ2-5, with D possibly matching TRBD2 (5 bases). V was cut by 1 base and J by 1 base, with 10 bases left in between. The CDR3 has 15 amino acids. The CDR3 reads CASSLGAGVQETQYF. The CDR3 nucleotides read TGTGCCAGCAGTTTAGGTGCGGGCGTCCAAGAGACCCAGTACTTC.

The chain combines TRBV20-1 with TRBJ2-4, with 10 bases matching TRBD1. Germline CDR1 is DFQATT and CDR2 is SNEGSKA (reference sequence). V trimming: 0 bases; J trimming: 7 bases; junction bases outside the gene matches: 6. The CDR3 contains 15 residues. The CDR3 reads CSARDVDRGGNIQYF. The CDR3 DNA reads TGCAGTGCTAGAGATGTGGACAGGGGGGGGAACATTCAGTACTTC.

This clonotype has only one observation. V usage is TRBV3-1 and J usage is TRBJ2-1, with D possibly being TRBD2 (5 bases). Germline loops: CDR1 LGHDT, CDR2 YNNKEL (reference sequence). V gave up 8 bases and J gave up 4 bases, with 9 bases separating them. This CDR3 region has 12 residues. CDR3 DNA sequence: TGTGCCAGCGGAGGAAAGTACAATGAGCAGTTCTTC. It codes for CASGGKYNEQFF.

The table lists this clonotype with a few counts. This chain links TRBV5-6 with TRBJ1-5; D gene unclear. V was clipped by 4 bases and J by 9 bases, with 26 bases between them. The germline V gene has CDR1 SGHDT and CDR2 YYEEEE. This CDR3 has 17 amino acids. Here the CDR3 reads CASSPNPIWAREGPQHF. The CDR3 DNA is TGTGCCAGCAGCCCGAACCCAATCTGGGCGCGCGAAGGGCCCCAGCATTTT.

The CDR3 spells CASSQGHYGYTF. In DNA, the CDR3 is TGTGCCAGCAGTCAGGGCCACTATGGCTACACCTTC. V and J are TRBV28 and TRBJ1-2, with a possible D match to TRBD1 (5 bases). From germline, CDR1 is MDHEN and CDR2 SYDVKM. The CDR3 is made up of 12 amino acids. V was pared by 5 bases and J by 3 bases, with 7 bases between.

Only a few counts were recorded for this clonotype. The rearrangement links TRBV18 to TRBJ2-1; the D call may be TRBD1 or TRBD2 (5 bases each). V was trimmed by 2 bases and J by 2 bases, leaving 10 bases between them. The CDR3 loop spans 15 amino acids. The germline V gene has CDR1 KGHSH and CDR2 LQKENI. In DNA, the CDR3 is TGTGCCAGCTCACCAAATCAGGGACCCTACAATGAGCAGTTCTTC. Translated, it gives CASSPNQGPYNEQFF.

This clonotype was recorded only once. Possible read error: a much larger clone is one base away. This chain connects TRBV6-1 to TRBJ2-1, with 10 bases fitting TRBD1. The better agreement between TRBJ2-7 and the DNA end casts doubt on the J call. Germline CDR1 reads MNHNS; CDR2 reads SASEGT. The CDR3 has 15 residues. This CDR3 is CASSERQGAYNEQYF. The CDR3 DNA reads TGTGCCAGCAGTGAAAGACAGGGGGCCTACAATGAGCAGTACTTC.

The gene calls are TRBV5-1 and TRBJ1-6; D is ambiguous. Looked up from germline, CDR1 is SGHRS and CDR2 is YFSETQ. V lost 1 base and J 8 bases, leaving 13 bases between the germline ends. This CDR3 is 15 amino acids long. The CDR3 protein is CASSLSGLAYSPLHF. CDR3 nucleotide sequence: TGCGCCAGCAGCTTGTCCGGGCTTGCGTATTCACCCCTCCACTTT.

This clonotype was found many times. V gene TRBV7-2 combines with J gene TRBJ2-3; 10 bases map to TRBD2. The V segment lost 5 bases and the J segment 5 bases; nucleotides outside the gene matches: 4. The CDR3 spans 14 residues. CDR1 is SGHTA, CDR2 FQGNSA, per germline. CDR3 coding DNA: TGTGCCAGCAGCAGAGCGGGAGGGCGAGATACGCAGTATTTT. Translating gives CASSRAGGRDTQYF.

In its sample, this clonotype was seen once. A much larger clone differs from this one at a single base, so this may be a read error. V usage is TRBV28 and J usage is TRBJ2-3; 10 bases map to TRBD2. Germline CDR1 MDHEN, CDR2 SYDVKM. The CDR3 runs to 16 residues. For the CDR3, the DNA is TGTGCCAGCAGTTCAATACTAGCGGGGTTTTCCGATACGCGGTATTTT. Translating gives CASSSILAGFSDTRYF.

The V and J genes are TRBV2 and TRBJ1-3; D call uncertain. The CDR3 runs to 15 residues. CDR1 SNHLY and CDR2 FYNNEI come from the germline V gene. Trimming removed 7 bases from V and 0 bases from J, with 13 bases in between. The CDR3 DNA follows: TGTGCCAGCATGGCAGCTACCTCCTCTGGAAACACCATATATTTT. Protein product: CASMAATSSGNTIYF.

This clonotype occurred a few times. CDR3 nucleotides: TGTGCCAGCAGCTCGGGACTAGCGGTAACCTACGAGCAGTACTTC. Translated, it gives CASSSGLAVTYEQYF. This rearrangement joins TRBV7-2 to TRBJ2-7, with TRBD2 matching 11 bases. V dropped 4 bases and J dropped 2; count of bases not matched to a gene: 4. Germline-derived CDR1 and CDR2 are SGHTA and FQGNSA. This CDR3 is 15 amino acids long.

The chain employs TRBV9 and TRBJ1-1, with D perhaps TRBD1 (6 bases). Trimming shortened V by 0 bases and J by 6 bases, and 15 bases separated the two germline ends. From germline, CDR1 is SGDLS and CDR2 YYNGEE. The CDR3 contains 15 residues. The chain's CDR3 is CASSVGGGRYSEAFF. CDR3 DNA sequence: TGTGCCAGCAGCGTAGGAGGGGGACGTTACTCTGAAGCTTTCTTT.

The table lists this clonotype with many counts. This chain uses TRBV12-3 or TRBV12-4 with TRBJ2-5; 10 bases align to TRBD2. The CDR3 runs 17 residues. The V segment lost 0 bases and the J segment 6 bases; nucleotides outside the gene matches: 10. For the CDR3, the DNA is TGTGCCAGCAGTTTAGCGGGAGCGGGAGGGCCCGTGAAGACCCAGTACTTC. It specifies CASSLAGAGGPVKTQYF.

The rearrangement joins TRBV18 to TRBJ2-3; 8 nucleotides match TRBD1. CDR1 KGHSH and CDR2 LQKENI come from the germline V gene. Losses at the gene ends were 0 bases for V and 1 base for J; bases not matched to a gene: 0. The CDR3 spans 15 residues. DNA of the CDR3: TGTGCCAGCTCACCACCGACAGGGGGCACAGATACGCAGTATTTT. Translating gives CASSPPTGGTDTQYF.

There are a few counts of this clonotype. The gene calls are TRBV7-2 and TRBJ2-4; TRBD1 might be the D (5 bases). Trimming took off 7 bases at V and 7 bases at J, with 14 bases between the two ends. The CDR3 runs to 13 residues. The germline V gene has CDR1 SGHTA and CDR2 FQGNSA. The CDR3 here is CASNFRGSNIQYF. In nucleotides, the CDR3 is TGTGCCAGCAATTTTAGGGGTTCGAACATTCAGTACTTC.

The chain joins TRBV12-3 or TRBV12-4 to TRBJ2-1; TRBD2 might be the D (7 bases). Between the trimmed V and J ends, which lost 5 bases and 6 bases, there was a span of 20 bases. The CDR3 runs 16 residues. The CDR3 bases are TGTGCCAGCAGTAGAGGGGGGGGCCCTGAGCCCAATGAGCAGTTCTTC. Translating gives CASSRGGGPEPNEQFF.

The rearrangement joins TRBV19 to TRBJ1-5; D is undetermined. The ends were cut back, 10 bases at V and 3 bases at J, with 16 bases in the middle. The CDR3 runs to 14 residues. Germline V gene sequence: CDR1 LNHDA, CDR2 SQIVND (reference sequence). The CDR3 nucleotides read TGTGCCACCTCTGGCCACAGCGACAATCAGCCCCAGCATTTT. Protein: CATSGHSDNQPQHF.

This clonotype has at least ten counts. The CDR3 here is CASSTPAGTGSYNEQFF. The CDR3 DNA is TGCGCCAGCAGCACCCCGGCGGGGACAGGGTCCTACAATGAGCAGTTCTTC. The chain recombines TRBV5-1 with TRBJ2-1, with TRBD1 matching over 9 bases. The CDR3 loop spans 17 amino acids. Trimming at V came to 4 bases and at J to 1 base, leaving 9 bases not matched to a gene. Germline CDR1 SGHRS, CDR2 YFSETQ. The variable domain in full, completed from reference TRBV5-1 and TRBJ2-1, reads KAGVTQTPRYLIKTRGQQVTLSCSPISGHRSVSWYQQTPGQGLQFLFEYFSETQRNKGNFPGRFSGRQFSNSRSEMNVSTLELGDSALYLCASSTPAGTGSYNEQFFGPGTRLTVL.